The 5 T cell receptor beta chains below were found in one sample sequenced in a study of Graves' ophthalmopathy and Graves' hyperthyroidism. RNA transcripts provided the template for amplifying TCR beta CDR3 regions. HTBI-primed first-round RT-PCR preceded second-round multiplex PCR. TCRdb processed the multiplex PCR reads anew with MiXCR; each CDR3 protein has one entry. Counted here are some 750,000 distinct CDR3 sequences, roughly two fifths occurring once; the ten biggest clones make up 44%. The sequencing sample was made of peripheral blood. Receptors were obtained from an adult man with Graves' ophthalmopathy.

This clonotype was seen only a few times. This sequence joins TRBV14 and TRBJ1-3, with no clear D. Trimming cost V 0 bases and J 6 bases, with 12 bases left between them. Germline assignment: CDR1 SGHDN and CDR2 FVKESK. The CDR3 is 15 amino acids. This chain's CDR3 is CASSQDWGIQNTIYF. The CDR3, as DNA: TGTGCCAGCAGCCAAGATTGGGGAATCCAAAACACCATATATTTT.

This clonotype was recorded at least ten times. CDR3 nucleotides: TGCAGCGTTGAAGTTGGGACAGGGGGAATGGAGACCCAGTACTTC. Its translation is CSVEVGTGGMETQYF. This rearrangement joins TRBV29-1 to TRBJ2-5; 11 bases are shared with TRBD1. This CDR3 has 15 residues. V was pared by 1 base and J by 5 bases, with 6 bases of the junction left unmatched. Looked up from germline, CDR1 is SQVTM and CDR2 is ANQGSEA.

A single count supports this clonotype. A much larger clone lies one base from this, so it may be a read error. The chain is built from TRBV7-9 and TRBJ1-5; a weak D match, TRBD1 (6 bases). In germline, CDR1 is SEHNR, CDR2 FQNEAQ (reference sequence). V lost 3 bases and J 0 bases, leaving 15 bases between the germline ends. The CDR3 extends over 17 amino acids. The chain's CDR3 is CASSFRSGANSNQPQHF. The CDR3 DNA reads as TGTGCCAGCAGCTTCCGGTCGGGGGCGAATAGCAATCAGCCCCAGCATTTT. The entire variable domain, with the rest obtained from reference TRBV7-9 and TRBJ1-5, is as follows: DTGVSQNPRHKITKRGQNVTFRCDPISEHNRLYWYRQTLGQGPEFLTYFQNEAQLEKSRLLSDRFSAERPKGSFSTLEIQRTEQGDSAMYLCASSFRSGANSNQPQHFGDGTRLSIL.

This clonotype was counted many times. The chain carries TRBV19 and TRBJ1-1, with a tentative D call TRBD1 (5 bases). CDR1 and CDR2 (germline): LNHDA, SQIVND (reference sequence). This CDR3 spans 13 amino acids. V was pared by 3 bases and J by 5 bases, with 10 bases between. This CDR3 is CASSMNGATEAFF. The CDR3 DNA reads as TGTGCCAGTAGTATGAATGGGGCAACTGAAGCTTTCTTT.

Note on this clonotype: Given a much more abundant clone one base away, this may be a read error. Because the CDR3 is missing its conserved closing phenylalanine or tryptophan, this is likely a read error. The chain employs TRBV7-9 and TRBJ1-2, with 7 bases matching TRBD1. The CDR3 has 14 residues. Losses at the gene ends were 5 bases for V and 4 bases for J; bases not matched to a gene: 7. Germline V gene data show CDR1 as SEHNR and CDR2 as FQNEAQ (reference sequence). CDR3 region: CASSPPQGRYGYTL. The CDR3 region has the DNA TGTGCCAGCAGCCCCCCACAGGGGCGCTATGGCTACACCCTC.